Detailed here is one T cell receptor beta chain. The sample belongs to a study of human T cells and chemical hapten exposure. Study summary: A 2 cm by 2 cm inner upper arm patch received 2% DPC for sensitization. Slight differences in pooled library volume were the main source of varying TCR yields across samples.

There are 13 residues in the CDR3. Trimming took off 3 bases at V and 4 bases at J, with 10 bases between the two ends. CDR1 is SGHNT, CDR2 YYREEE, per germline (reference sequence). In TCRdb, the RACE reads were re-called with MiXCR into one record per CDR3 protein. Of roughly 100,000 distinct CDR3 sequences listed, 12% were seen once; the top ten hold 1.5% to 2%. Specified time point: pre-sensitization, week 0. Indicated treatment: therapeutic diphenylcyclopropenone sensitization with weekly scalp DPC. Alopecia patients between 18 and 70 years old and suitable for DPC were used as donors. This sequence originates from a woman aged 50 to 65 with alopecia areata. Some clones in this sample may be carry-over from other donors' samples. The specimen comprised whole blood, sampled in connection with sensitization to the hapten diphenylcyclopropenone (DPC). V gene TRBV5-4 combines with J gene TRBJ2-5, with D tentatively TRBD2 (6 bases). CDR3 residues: CASSSEGGETQYF. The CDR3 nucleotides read TGTGCCAGCAGCTCAGAGGGAGGAGAGACCCAGTACTTC.